This T cell receptor beta chain derives from a study of shared clonotypes between healthy human individuals. This CDR3 has 16 amino acids. The germline CDR1 and CDR2 sequences are SGHDT and YYEEEE. V gave up 0 bases and J gave up 5 bases; unmatched junction bases: 4. Only in-frame clones appear in the TCRdb table, and some are missing; sequencing was by immunoSEQ multiplex PCR. The sample lists some 2,000,000 clones, about 95% occurring once. Naive CD8 cells lacked CD45RO, underwent positive selection for CCR7 and left out terminally differentiated effector memory CD45RA+ cells. Regarding this clone: Its antigen is not identified.

Whole-study findings and limits: Investigators collected only blood, and repertoires in tissues likely differ. An effect of sequencing depth on clonotype sharing among donors was expected.

The sample comprised naive CD8+ T cells sorted from blood. The chain employs TRBV5-6 and TRBJ2-2; TRBD1 aligns across 10 bases. The source is a man between 18 and 35 years old in good health. The CDR3 region is CASSLGQGAWTGELFF. The CDR3, as DNA: TGTGCCAGCAGCTTGGGACAGGGGGCATGGACCGGGGAGCTGTTTTTT.